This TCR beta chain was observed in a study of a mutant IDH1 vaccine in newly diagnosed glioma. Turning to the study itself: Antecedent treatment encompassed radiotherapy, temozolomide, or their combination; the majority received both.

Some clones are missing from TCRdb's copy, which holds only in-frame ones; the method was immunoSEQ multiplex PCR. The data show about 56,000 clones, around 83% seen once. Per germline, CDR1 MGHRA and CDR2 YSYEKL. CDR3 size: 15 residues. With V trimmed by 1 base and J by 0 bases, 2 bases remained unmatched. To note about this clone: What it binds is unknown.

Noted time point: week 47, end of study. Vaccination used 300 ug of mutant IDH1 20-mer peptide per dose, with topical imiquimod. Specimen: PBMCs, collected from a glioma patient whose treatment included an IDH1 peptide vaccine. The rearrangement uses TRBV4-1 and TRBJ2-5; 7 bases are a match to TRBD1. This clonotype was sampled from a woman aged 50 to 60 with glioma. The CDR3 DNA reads TGCGCCAGCAGCCAAGTCGGGACAGACCAAGAGACCCAGTACTTC. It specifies CASSQVGTDQETQYF.